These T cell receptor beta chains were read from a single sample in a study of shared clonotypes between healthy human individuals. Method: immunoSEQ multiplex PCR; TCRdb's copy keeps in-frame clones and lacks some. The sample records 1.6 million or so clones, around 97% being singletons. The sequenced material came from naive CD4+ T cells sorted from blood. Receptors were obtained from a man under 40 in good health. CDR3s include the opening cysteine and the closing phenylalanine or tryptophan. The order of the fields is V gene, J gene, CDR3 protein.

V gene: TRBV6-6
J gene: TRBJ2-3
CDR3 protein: CASSYSGDTQYF

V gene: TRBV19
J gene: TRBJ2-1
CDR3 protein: CASSLTTLGNEQFF

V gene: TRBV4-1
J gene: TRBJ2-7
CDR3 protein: CASSHGDNGRAINEQYF

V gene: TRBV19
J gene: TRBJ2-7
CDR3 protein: CASSIGTGGEQYF

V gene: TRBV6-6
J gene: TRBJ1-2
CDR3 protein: CASSYKRGVYGYTF

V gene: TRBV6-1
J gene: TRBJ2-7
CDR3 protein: CASSATPYEQYF

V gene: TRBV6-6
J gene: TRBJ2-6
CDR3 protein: CASSPTGANVLTF

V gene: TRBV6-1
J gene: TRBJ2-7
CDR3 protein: CASSDFYGTGTYEQYF

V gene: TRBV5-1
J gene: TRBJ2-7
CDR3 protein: CASRVRDEQYF

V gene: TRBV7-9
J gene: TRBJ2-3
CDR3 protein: CASSTPFSGRRYTQYF

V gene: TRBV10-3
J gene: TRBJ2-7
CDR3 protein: CAISEFGGTGGPEQYF

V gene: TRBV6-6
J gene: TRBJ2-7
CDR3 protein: CASSYMAGQWSYEQYF

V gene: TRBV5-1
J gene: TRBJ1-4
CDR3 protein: CASSLAPGEKLFF

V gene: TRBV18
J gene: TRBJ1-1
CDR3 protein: CASSPIQGGGDTEAFF

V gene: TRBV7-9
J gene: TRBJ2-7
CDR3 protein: CASGPSYEQYF

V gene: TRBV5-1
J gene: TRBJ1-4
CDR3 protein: CASSSLSTGVGEKLFF

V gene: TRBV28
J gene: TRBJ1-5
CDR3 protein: CASLGRALGQPQHF

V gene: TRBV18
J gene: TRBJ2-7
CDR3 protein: CASSPPGAYEQYF

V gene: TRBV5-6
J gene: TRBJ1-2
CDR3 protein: CASSYGQGGGYTF

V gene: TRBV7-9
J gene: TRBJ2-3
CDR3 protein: CASSFAMDTQYF

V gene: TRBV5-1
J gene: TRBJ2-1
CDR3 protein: CASRIAGGYNEQFF

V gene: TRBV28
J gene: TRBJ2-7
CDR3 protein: CASSFRGEGIEQYF

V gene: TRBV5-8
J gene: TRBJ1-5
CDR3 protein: CASSLPQPQHF

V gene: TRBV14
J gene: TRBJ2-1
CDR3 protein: CASSHFRTSGINEQFF

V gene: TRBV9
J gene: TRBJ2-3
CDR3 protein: CASSVVSFRSTDTQYF

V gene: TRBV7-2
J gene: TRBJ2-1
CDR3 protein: CASSQGENNEQFF

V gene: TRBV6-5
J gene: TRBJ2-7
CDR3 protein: CASSKSGRFNYEQYF

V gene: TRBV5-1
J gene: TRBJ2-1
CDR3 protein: CASSFRDNEQFF

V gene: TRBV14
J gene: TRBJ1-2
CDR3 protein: CASSQDFSRGWDYGYTF

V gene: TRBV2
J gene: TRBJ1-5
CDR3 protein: CASKSRPAGDQPQHF

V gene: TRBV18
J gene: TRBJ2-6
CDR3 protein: CASSPIAGANVLTF

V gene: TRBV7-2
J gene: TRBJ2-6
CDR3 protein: CASRMGAGANVLTF

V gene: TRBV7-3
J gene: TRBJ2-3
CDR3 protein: CASSLSGRLPDTQYF

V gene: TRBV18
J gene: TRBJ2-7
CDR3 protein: CASSPAGDSYEQYF

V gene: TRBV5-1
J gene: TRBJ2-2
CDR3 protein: CASSKKTSGPTGELFF

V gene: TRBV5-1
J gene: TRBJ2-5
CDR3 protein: CASSPRGAELSQETQYF

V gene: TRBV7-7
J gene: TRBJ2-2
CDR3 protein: CASSLARGTSGQKTGELFF

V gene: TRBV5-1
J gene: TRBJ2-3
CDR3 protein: CASSPGGTSTDTQYF

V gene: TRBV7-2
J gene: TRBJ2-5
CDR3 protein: CASSRGTRETQYF

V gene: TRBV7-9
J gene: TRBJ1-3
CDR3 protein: CASSLLVANTIYF

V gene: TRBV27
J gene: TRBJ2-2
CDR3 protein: CASRRPGANTGELFF

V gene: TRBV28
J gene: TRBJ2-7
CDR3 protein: CASSFYGTSGRWYEQYF

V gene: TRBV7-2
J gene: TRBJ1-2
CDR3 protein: CASSSTGNYGYTF

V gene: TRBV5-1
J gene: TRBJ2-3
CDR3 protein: CASSLLAGGQSTDTQYF

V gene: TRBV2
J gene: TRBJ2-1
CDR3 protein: CASSDRLASGRMEQFF

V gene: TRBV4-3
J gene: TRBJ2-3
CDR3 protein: CASSQELSTDTQYF

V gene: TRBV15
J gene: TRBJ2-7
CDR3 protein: CATSRDLLTSGSSYEQYF

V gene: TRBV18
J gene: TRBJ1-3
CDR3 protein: CASSPKTPQSSGNTIYF

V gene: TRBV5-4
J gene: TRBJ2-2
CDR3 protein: CASSGPGVGGELFF

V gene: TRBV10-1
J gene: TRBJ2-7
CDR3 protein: CASGLTPYEQYF

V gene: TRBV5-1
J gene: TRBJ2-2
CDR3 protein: CASSFGLPNTGELFF

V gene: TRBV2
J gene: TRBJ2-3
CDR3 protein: CASSSDNTHTDTQYF

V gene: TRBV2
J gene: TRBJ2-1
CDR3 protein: CATSGEREGKQFF

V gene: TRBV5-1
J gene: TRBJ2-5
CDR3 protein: CASSPGLRLAGLQETQYF